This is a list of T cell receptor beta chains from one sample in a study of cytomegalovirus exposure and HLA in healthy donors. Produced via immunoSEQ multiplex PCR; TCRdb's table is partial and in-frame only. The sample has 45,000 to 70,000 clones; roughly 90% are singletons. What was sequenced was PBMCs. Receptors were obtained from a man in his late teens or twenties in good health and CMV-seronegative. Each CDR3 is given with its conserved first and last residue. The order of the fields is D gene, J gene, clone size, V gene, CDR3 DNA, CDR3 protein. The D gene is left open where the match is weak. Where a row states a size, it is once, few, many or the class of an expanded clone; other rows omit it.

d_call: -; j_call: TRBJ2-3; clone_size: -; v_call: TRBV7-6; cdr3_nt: TGTGCCAGCAGAGCGGAGGGCGGAGGCACAGATACGCAGTATTTT; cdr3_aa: CASRAEGGGTDTQYF
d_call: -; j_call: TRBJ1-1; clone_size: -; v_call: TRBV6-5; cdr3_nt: TGTGCCACAACAGGGCGCTATGAAGCTTTCTTT; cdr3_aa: CATTGRYEAFF
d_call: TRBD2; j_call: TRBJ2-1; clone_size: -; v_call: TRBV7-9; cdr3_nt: TGTGCCAGCAGCCAGAGCGGGAGGGATTACAATGAGCAGTTCTTC; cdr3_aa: CASSQSGRDYNEQFF
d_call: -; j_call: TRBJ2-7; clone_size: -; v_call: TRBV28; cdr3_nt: TGTGCCAGCAGGCTGACGGGGGCCTACGAGCAGTACTTC; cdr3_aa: CASRLTGAYEQYF
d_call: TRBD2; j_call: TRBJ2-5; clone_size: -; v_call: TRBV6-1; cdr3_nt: TGTGCCAGCTCACTAGCGGCACAAGAGACCCAGTACTTC; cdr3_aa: CASSLAAQETQYF
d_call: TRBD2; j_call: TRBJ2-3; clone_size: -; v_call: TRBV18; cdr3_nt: TGTGCCAGCTCACCACCGGGCGGGACTAGCGGGTCAGATACGCAGTATTTT; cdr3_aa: CASSPPGGTSGSDTQYF
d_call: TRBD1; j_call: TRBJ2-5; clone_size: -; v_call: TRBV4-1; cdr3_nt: TGCGCCAGCAGCCAAGCTACAGGGGAAGAGACCCAGTACTTC; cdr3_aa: CASSQATGEETQYF
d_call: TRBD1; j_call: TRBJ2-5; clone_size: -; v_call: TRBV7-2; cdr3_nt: TGTGCCAGCAGCTCCCCAGGGGGAGTGGAGACCCAGTACTTC; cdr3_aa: CASSSPGGVETQYF
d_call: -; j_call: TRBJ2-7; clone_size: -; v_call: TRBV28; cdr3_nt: TGTGCCAGCAGAGCTACGACGGGGAGCTCCTACGAGCAGTACTTC; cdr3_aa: CASRATTGSSYEQYF
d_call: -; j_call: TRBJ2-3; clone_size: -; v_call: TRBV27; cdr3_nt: TGTGCCAGCAGTTTGAGCTTCCCAGATACGCAGTATTTT; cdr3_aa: CASSLSFPDTQYF
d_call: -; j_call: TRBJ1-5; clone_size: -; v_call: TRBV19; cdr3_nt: TGTGCCAGTAGTGCCAGATCAAGTGATTTCCATCAGCCCCAGCATTTT; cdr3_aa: CASSARSSDFHQPQHF
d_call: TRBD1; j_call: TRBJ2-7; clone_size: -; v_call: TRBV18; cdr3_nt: TGTGCCAGCTCACCTCGGGACAGGGGGACGGGAGAGCAGTACTTC; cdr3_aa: CASSPRDRGTGEQYF
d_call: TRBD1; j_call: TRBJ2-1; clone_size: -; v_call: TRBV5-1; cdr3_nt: TGCGCCAGCAGCTTGGGACAGGGGAACGATGAGCAGTTCTTC; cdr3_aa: CASSLGQGNDEQFF
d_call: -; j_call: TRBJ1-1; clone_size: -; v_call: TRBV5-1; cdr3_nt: TGCGCCAGCAGCTCCTCGATTGGCAACACTGAAGCTTTCTTT; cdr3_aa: CASSSSIGNTEAFF
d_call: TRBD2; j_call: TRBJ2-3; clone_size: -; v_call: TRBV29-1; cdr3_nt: TGCAGCGTGGGACTAGCGGGAGTGGGTGATACGCAGTATTTT; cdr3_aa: CSVGLAGVGDTQYF
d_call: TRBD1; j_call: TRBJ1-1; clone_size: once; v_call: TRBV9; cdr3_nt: TGTGCCAGCAGCCCCACAGGGGGCGCAGGGACTGAAGCTTTCTTT; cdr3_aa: CASSPTGGAGTEAFF
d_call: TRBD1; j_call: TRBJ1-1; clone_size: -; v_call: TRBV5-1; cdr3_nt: TGCGCCAGCAGCTTGGCCGACGGACAGGGTAGGAGTGAAGCTTTCTTT; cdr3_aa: CASSLADGQGRSEAFF
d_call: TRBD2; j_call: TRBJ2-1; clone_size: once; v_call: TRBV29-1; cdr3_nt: TGCAGCGTTGTGCCTAGCGGATCCTACAATGAGCAGTTCTTC; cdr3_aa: CSVVPSGSYNEQFF
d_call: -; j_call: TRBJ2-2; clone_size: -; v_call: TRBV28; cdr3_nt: TGTGCCAGCAGTTTAGTAGGGGGGGCGCGTCTTGACACCGGGGAGCTGTTTTTT; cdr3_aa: CASSLVGGARLDTGELFF
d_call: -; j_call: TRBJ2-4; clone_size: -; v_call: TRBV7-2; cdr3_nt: TGTGCCAGCAGCTTAGTAGTCCGGGGGAGCATTCAGTACTTC; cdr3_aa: CASSLVVRGSIQYF
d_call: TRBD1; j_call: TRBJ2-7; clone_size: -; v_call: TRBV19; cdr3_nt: TGTGCCAGTAGGACCGTGGACAGGACCATCTACGAGCAGTACTTC; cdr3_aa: CASRTVDRTIYEQYF
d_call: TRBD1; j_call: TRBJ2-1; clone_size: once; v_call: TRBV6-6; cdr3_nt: TGTGCCAGCAGGCATAGACAGGGGGCCTACAATGAGCAGTTCTTC; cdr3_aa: CASRHRQGAYNEQFF
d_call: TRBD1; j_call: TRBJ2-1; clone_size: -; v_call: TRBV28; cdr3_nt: TGTGCCAGCAGTACCCACCGGAGTGTTGGGACAGGGGCGGCCAATGAGCAGTTCTTC; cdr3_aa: CASSTHRSVGTGAANEQFF
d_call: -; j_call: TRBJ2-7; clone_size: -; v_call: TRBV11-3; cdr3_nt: TGTGCCAGCAGCCACGACACCGACTCCTACGAGCAGTACTTC; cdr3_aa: CASSHDTDSYEQYF
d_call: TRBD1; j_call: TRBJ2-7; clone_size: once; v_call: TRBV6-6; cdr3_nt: TGTGCCAGCAGCCGAACGAGGGACAGACCCTACGAGCAGTACTTC; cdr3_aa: CASSRTRDRPYEQYF
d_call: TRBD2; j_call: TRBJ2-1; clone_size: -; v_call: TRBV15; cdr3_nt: TGTGCCACTACTCCCGGACTAGCGGTCAATGAGCAGTTCTTC; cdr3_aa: CATTPGLAVNEQFF
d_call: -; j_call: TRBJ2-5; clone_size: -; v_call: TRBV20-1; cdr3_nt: TGCAGTGCGAGGGAGACCCAGTACTTC; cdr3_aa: CSARETQYF
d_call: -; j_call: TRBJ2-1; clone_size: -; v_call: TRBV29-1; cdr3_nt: TGCAGCTTTAATGGTTGGCCTAGTTACAATGAGCAGTTCTTC; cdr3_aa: CSFNGWPSYNEQFF
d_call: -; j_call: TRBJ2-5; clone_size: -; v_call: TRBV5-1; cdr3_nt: TGCGCCAGCAGCTTGGCCGTTGGGCTAGCGACACAAGAGACCCAGTACTTC; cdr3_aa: CASSLAVGLATQETQYF
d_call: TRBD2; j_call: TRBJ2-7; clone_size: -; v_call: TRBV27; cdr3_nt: TGTGCCAGCAAACTAGCGGGAGATCACGAGCAGTACTTC; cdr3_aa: CASKLAGDHEQYF
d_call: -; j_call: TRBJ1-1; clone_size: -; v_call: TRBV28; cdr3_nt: TGTGCCAGCAGTTTAGGAACAGGGATCACTGAAGCTTTCTTT; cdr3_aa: CASSLGTGITEAFF
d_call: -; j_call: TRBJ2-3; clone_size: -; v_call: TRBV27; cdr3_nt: TGTGCCAGCAGTGCACGAAGCGACAGAACAGATACGCAGTATTTT; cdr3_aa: CASSARSDRTDTQYF
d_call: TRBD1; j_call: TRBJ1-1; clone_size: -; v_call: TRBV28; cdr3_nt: TGTGCCAGCAGTTTCGGACAGGGGCCCGTGACTGAAGCTTTCTTT; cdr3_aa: CASSFGQGPVTEAFF
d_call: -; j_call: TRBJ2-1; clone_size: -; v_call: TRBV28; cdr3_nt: TGTGCCAGCAGTCTCCCAGGGGTGGGGCAGTTCTTC; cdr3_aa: CASSLPGVGQFF
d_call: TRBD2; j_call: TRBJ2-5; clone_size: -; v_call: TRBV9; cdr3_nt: TGTGCCAGCAGCGCCCGACTAGCGGGAGGGGGCGAGACCCAGTACTTC; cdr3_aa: CASSARLAGGGETQYF
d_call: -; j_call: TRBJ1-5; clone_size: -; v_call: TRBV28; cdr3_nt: TGTGCCAGCAGGGAGGGGCAACCATATCAGCCCCAGCATTTT; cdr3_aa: CASREGQPYQPQHF
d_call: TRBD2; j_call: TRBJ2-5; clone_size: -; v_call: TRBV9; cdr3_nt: TGTGCCAGCAGCGTAGAAGGAGGGGCGGGAGCGGGGGAGACCCAGTACTTC; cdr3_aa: CASSVEGGAGAGETQYF
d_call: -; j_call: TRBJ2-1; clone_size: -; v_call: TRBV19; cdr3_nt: TGTGCCAGTAGTATAAGAAAGGGGTGGGCTAGCTCCTACAATGAGCAGTTCTTC; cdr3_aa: CASSIRKGWASSYNEQFF
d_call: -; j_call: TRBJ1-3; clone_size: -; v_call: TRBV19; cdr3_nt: TGTGCCAGTAGTGTGTCCGGGGACTCTGGAAACACCATATATTTT; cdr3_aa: CASSVSGDSGNTIYF
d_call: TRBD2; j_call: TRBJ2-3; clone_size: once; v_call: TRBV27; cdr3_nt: TGTGCCAGCAGTTTATGGGGGGGAGAGGGTGAAGATACGCAGTATTTT; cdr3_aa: CASSLWGGEGEDTQYF
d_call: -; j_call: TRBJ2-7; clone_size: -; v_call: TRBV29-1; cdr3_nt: TGCAGCGTTGAAACAGTTGCCTACGAGCAGTACTTC; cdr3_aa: CSVETVAYEQYF
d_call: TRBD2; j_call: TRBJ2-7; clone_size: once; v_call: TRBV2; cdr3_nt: TGTGCCAGCAGTGTCTATAGCGGGAATCCCTACGAGCAGTACTTC; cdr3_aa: CASSVYSGNPYEQYF
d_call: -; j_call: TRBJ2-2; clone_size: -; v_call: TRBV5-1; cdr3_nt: TGCGCCAGCAGCAATAGTTTACCTCTCCCGAACACCGGGGAGCTGTTTTTT; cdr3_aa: CASSNSLPLPNTGELFF
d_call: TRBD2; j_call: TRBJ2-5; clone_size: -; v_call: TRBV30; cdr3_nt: TGTGCCTGGAGTGCCCCGACTAGCGGGATCCCAAAAGAGACCCAGTACTTC; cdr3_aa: CAWSAPTSGIPKETQYF
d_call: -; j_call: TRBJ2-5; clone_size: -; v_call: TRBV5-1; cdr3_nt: TGCGCCAGCAGCTTGGTTATGGAGACCCAGTACTTC; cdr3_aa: CASSLVMETQYF
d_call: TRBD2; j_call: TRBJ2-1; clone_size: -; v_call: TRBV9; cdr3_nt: TGTGCCAGCAGCTCCGGGACTAGCGGGACCCCCGGGGACAATGAGCAGTTCTTC; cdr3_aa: CASSSGTSGTPGDNEQFF